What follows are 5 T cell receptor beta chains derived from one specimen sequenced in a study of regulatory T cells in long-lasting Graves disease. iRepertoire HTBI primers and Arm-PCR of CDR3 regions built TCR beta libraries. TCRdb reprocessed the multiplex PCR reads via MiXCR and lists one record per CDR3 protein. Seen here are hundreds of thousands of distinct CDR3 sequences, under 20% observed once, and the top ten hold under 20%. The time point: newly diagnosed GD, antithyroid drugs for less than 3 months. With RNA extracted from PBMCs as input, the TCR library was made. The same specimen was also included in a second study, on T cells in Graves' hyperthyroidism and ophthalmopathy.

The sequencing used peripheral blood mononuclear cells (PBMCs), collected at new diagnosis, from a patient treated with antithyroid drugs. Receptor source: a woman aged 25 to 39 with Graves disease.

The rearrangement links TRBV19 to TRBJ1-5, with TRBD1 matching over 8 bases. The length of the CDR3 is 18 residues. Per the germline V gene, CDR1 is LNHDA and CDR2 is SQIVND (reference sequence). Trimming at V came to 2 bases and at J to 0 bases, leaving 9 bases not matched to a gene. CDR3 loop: CASSIRAGQVYSNQPQHF. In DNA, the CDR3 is TGTGCCAGTAGTATACGTGCGGGACAGGTCTATAGCAATCAGCCCCAGCATTTT.

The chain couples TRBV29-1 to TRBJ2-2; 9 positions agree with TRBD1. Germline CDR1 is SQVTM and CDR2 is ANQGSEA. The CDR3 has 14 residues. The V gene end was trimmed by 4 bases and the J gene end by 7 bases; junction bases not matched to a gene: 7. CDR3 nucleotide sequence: TGCAGCGTTGGTTTACAGGGGGCTGTCGGGGAGCTGTTTTTT. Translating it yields CSVGLQGAVGELFF.

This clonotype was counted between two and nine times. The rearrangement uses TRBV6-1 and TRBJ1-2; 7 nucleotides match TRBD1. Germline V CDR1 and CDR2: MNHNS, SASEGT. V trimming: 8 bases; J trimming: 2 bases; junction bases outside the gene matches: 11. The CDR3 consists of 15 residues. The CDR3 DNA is TGTGCCAGCGGACCAGGGGACAGACCAAACTATGGCTACACCTTC. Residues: CASGPGDRPNYGYTF.

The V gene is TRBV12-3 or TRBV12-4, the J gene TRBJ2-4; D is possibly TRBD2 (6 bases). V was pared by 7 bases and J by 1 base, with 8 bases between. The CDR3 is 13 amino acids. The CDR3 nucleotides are TGTGCCAGCACGGGGGATGCCAAAAACATTCAGTACTTC. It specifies CASTGDAKNIQYF.

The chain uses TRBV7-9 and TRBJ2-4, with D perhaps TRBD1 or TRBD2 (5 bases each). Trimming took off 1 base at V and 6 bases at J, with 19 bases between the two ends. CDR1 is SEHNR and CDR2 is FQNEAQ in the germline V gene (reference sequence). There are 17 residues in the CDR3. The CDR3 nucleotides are TGTGCCAGCAGCTTAGAGGGGACCCCCGGTGCGGGAAACATTCAGTACTTC. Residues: CASSLEGTPGAGNIQYF.